This section outlines one T cell receptor (beta chain) sequence together with its context. The same CDR3 can be traced to other DNA sequences in this sample. Trimming shortened V by 3 bases and J by 3 bases, and 16 bases separated the two germline ends. The germline CDR1 and CDR2 sequences are KGHSH and LQKENI. This CDR3 has 16 amino acids. Generated by immunoSEQ multiplex PCR, the TCRdb table keeps only in-frame clones and is missing some. The table lists about 82,000 clones, roughly 90% of them singletons. This entry belongs to a study of OX40 agonist ivuxolimab in advanced cancers. Study context: Patients with hepatocellular carcinoma, melanoma, renal cell or head and neck cancer made up the dose-escalation patients.

The V call is TRBV18, the J call TRBJ2-3; a possible D gene is TRBD2 (7 bases). The clonotype originates from an adult with an advanced solid tumor such as melanoma, head and neck, liver or kidney cancer. Here the sequenced sample was CD4+ or CD8+ T cells sorted from blood, taken in a trial of the OX40 agonist ivuxolimab. Here the CDR3 DNA reads TGTGCCAGCTCACCTCCCGAAGGGGGAGGGACAGATACGCAGTATTTT. This gives the protein CASSPPEGGGTDTQYF.